These T cell receptor beta chains were read from a single sample in a study of blood T cell repertoires in COVID-19. TCRdb's table, derived via immunoSEQ multiplex PCR, lists solely in-frame clones and lacks some. The repertoire holds approximately 160,000 clones, with 65% to 85% as singletons. The sample comprised PBMCs or T cells enriched from blood (not recorded which). Receptor source: a man aged 40-50 years who had recovered from COVID-19. CDR3s include the opening cysteine and the closing phenylalanine or tryptophan. A D gene is named only where the DNA matches it firmly. Some rows have no size entry. The others give once, few or many, or a class for an expanded clone.

TRBJ1-5 | - | TRBV19 | TRBD1 | TGTGCCAGTAGTGATTCGACAGGGACTCTGGGCCAGCCCCAGCATTTT | CASSDSTGTLGQPQHF
TRBJ2-1 | - | TRBV7-6 | TRBD2 | TGTGCCAGCAGCACCGGGACTAGCGCCTACAATGAGCAGTTCTTC | CASSTGTSAYNEQFF
TRBJ1-4 | - | TRBV5-1 | TRBD1 | TGCGCCAGCAGCTTAGGAGGTGTGACAGGGGATGAAAAACTGTTTTTT | CASSLGGVTGDEKLFF
TRBJ2-7 | - | TRBV10-1 | - | TGCGCCAGCAGTGAGGACTATTCCTACGAGCAGTACTTC | CASSEDYSYEQYF
TRBJ2-1 | - | TRBV6-5 | TRBD1 | TGTGCCAGCACCTTGGACAGGTCTGATGAGCAGTTCTTC | CASTLDRSDEQFF
TRBJ2-7 | many | TRBV5-1 | - | TGCGCCAGCAGCTTGGAGGGGTTCTACGAGCAGTACTTC | CASSLEGFYEQYF
TRBJ1-4 | - | TRBV25-1 | - | TGTGCCAGCAGTGAATACAGGGAAAATGAAAAACTGTTTTTT | CASSEYRENEKLFF
TRBJ1-5 | - | TRBV5-1 | - | TGCGCCAGCAGCTTACAGCGGGTCGATCAGCCCCAGCATTTT | CASSLQRVDQPQHF
TRBJ1-1 | - | TRBV7-9 | TRBD1 | TGTGCCAGCAGCCCCCGACAGGGACGGGCTGAAGCTTTCTTT | CASSPRQGRAEAFF
TRBJ1-1 | once | TRBV6-5 | - | TGTGCCAGCATTACAGATATAGGCACTGAAGCTTTCTTT | CASITDIGTEAFF
TRBJ2-2 | - | TRBV7-2 | TRBD2 | TGTGCCAGCAGCTGGACTAGCGGGACCTTAAGGGCCGGGGAGCTGTTTTTT | CASSWTSGTLRAGELFF
TRBJ1-1 | few | TRBV24-1 | TRBD1 | TGTGCCACCAGTGGCGGGGACAGGTGGAACACTGAAGCTTTCTTT | CATSGGDRWNTEAFF
TRBJ1-1 | - | TRBV5-1 | - | TGCGCCAGCAGCTACACAGGATTGAACACTGAAGCTTTCTTT | CASSYTGLNTEAFF
TRBJ2-3 | - | TRBV5-5 | - | TGTGCCAGCAGCAGGACTGGCGGCACAGATACGCAGTATTTT | CASSRTGGTDTQYF
TRBJ1-3 | few | TRBV7-2 | - | TGTGCCAGCAGCTTACGGGGGGCAACTGGAAACACCATATATTTT | CASSLRGATGNTIYF
TRBJ2-3 | - | TRBV5-6 | TRBD2 | TGTGCCAGCAGCCAGCGGGGGGTGACAGATACGCAGTATTTT | CASSQRGVTDTQYF
TRBJ2-7 | - | TRBV6-5 | - | TGTGCCAGCAGCAAGGGAGTCTCCTACGAGCAGTACTTC | CASSKGVSYEQYF
TRBJ2-2 | few | TRBV30 | - | TGTGCCTGGAGTGTATTGGGGGCCGAGGCCGGGGAGCTGTTTTTT | CAWSVLGAEAGELFF
TRBJ2-3 | - | TRBV29-1 | - | TGCAGCGTTGAAGCCCCGAGCAATACGCAGTATTTT | CSVEAPSNTQYF
TRBJ2-1 | - | TRBV30 | TRBD1 | TGTGCCTGGAGTGGGGGACAGGGCTATGAGCAGTTCTTC | CAWSGGQGYEQFF
TRBJ1-4 | - | TRBV4-1 | - | TGCGCCAGCAGCTCCCGGGGGGGTCGGGAAAAACTGTTTTTT | CASSSRGGREKLFF
TRBJ1-1 | - | TRBV19 | - | TGTGCCAGCCGATCAGGGTTCGGAAGCACTGAAGCTTTCTTT | CASRSGFGSTEAFF
TRBJ1-5 | - | TRBV27 | - | TGTGCCAGCAGTCTCAGGGACGGGGGGTATCAGCCCCAGCATTTT | CASSLRDGGYQPQHF
TRBJ2-2 | - | TRBV6-1 | - | TGTGCCAGCAGTGAACGGGGAGGCACCGGGGAGCTGTTTTTT | CASSERGGTGELFF
TRBJ2-7 | - | TRBV19 | - | TGTGCCAGCTCCCCGACCGGGACAAATTACGAGCAGTACTTC | CASSPTGTNYEQYF
TRBJ1-2 | - | TRBV9 | - | TGTGCCAGCAGCCCCTCGGGACTGGCTCTCTATGGCTACACCTTC | CASSPSGLALYGYTF
TRBJ2-3 | - | TRBV5-1 | TRBD2 | TGCGCCAGCAGAGGGAGGGCCATCCCCTCAGATACGCAGTATTTT | CASRGRAIPSDTQYF
TRBJ2-5 | - | TRBV19 | TRBD2 | TGTGCCAGTAGCTCCGGGACTAGCGTTTTGGAGACCCAGTACTTC | CASSSGTSVLETQYF
TRBJ2-1 | - | TRBV5-5 | TRBD1 | TGTGCCAGCAGCTTGCGGGACAGGACATACAATGAGCAGTTCTTC | CASSLRDRTYNEQFF
TRBJ2-2 | few | TRBV7-6 | TRBD2 | TGTGCCAGCCGAATCGGGACTAGCGGGCCGAACACCGGGGAGCTGTTTTTT | CASRIGTSGPNTGELFF
TRBJ1-6 | few | TRBV5-5 | TRBD1 | TGTGCCAGCAGCTCAGGACAGGGGAGGCGTAATTCACCCCTCCACTTT | CASSSGQGRRNSPLHF
TRBJ2-6 | - | TRBV6-5 | TRBD2 | TGTGCCAGCAGCCGGCGGGAGTGGGCCAACGTCCTGACTTTC | CASSRREWANVLTF
TRBJ1-2 | - | TRBV6-5 | - | TGTGCCAGCACCAGGCCTTTGGAAGACTATGGCTACACCTTC | CASTRPLEDYGYTF
TRBJ2-4 | - | TRBV10-2 | TRBD2 | TGCGCCAGCAGTATAGGGAGCGGGGGTACCAAAAACATTCAGTACTTC | CASSIGSGGTKNIQYF
TRBJ2-1 | - | TRBV7-9 | TRBD2 | TGTGCCAGCAGCTTAGGGGCGGGGGGGCCGGGTGAGCAGTTCTTC | CASSLGAGGPGEQFF
TRBJ2-1 | - | TRBV9 | - | TGTGCCAGCAGCCCACTTAGTAGCTCCTACAATGAGCAGTTCTTC | CASSPLSSSYNEQFF
TRBJ2-2 | - | TRBV19 | - | TGTGCCAGTAGTCCCGAGGCCCAGGAGCTGTTTTTT | CASSPEAQELFF
TRBJ2-7 | once | TRBV27 | TRBD2 | TGTGCCAGCAGTTCCGGACTAGCGGATTACTACGAGCAGTACTTC | CASSSGLADYYEQYF
TRBJ2-5 | - | TRBV5-6 | TRBD1 | TGTGCCAGCAGCTGGGGACAGATCCAAGAGACCCAGTACTTC | CASSWGQIQETQYF
TRBJ2-1 | - | TRBV19 | TRBD1 | TGTGCCAGTAGCACGACCGGGACAGGGGGCTTTAATGAGCAGTTCTTC | CASSTTGTGGFNEQFF
TRBJ1-3 | few | TRBV6-1 | - | TGTGCCAGCAGTGAAAGGGGATTCGGTGGAAACACCATATATTTT | CASSERGFGGNTIYF
TRBJ1-1 | few | TRBV18 | TRBD1 | TGTGCCAGCTCACCGAGACAGGGCAAGGGTTTGAACACTGAAGCTTTCTTT | CASSPRQGKGLNTEAFF
TRBJ2-3 | - | TRBV7-3 | TRBD1 | TGTGCCAGCAGCCGATTCCAGGGGGCAGGGGCAGATACGCAGTATTTT | CASSRFQGAGADTQYF
TRBJ1-5 | - | TRBV24-1 | - | TGTGCCACCAGTGATTCCTCTGGACAGATTGGGCGGCCCCAGCATTTT | CATSDSSGQIGRPQHF
TRBJ1-3 | many | TRBV7-2 | - | TGTGCCAGCAGCTTAGTTACCGGGGTACCTGGAAACACCATATATTTT | CASSLVTGVPGNTIYF
TRBJ2-5 | - | TRBV9 | - | TGTGCCAGCAGCGTAGTGTCTGGCAGGGGTGAGACCCAGTACTTC | CASSVVSGRGETQYF
TRBJ1-6 | few | TRBV7-6 | TRBD1 | TGTGCCACCAAAACAGGGGTTAATTCACCCCTCCACTTT | CATKTGVNSPLHF
TRBJ2-7 | - | TRBV7-6 | - | TGTGCCAGCAGCTTAGGCGGGGCCAGCTCCTACGAGCAGTACTTC | CASSLGGASSYEQYF
TRBJ2-7 | - | TRBV4-1 | - | TGCGCCAGCAGCCAAGATCTTGGAGGGGCAACCTACGAGCAGTACTTC | CASSQDLGGATYEQYF
TRBJ2-3 | - | TRBV9 | - | TGTGCCAGCAGCGCTTTACCGGGGAGCACAGATACGCAGTATTTT | CASSALPGSTDTQYF
TRBJ1-6 | - | TRBV19 | TRBD1 | TGTGCCAGTAGTCAGGGACAGGGAGCCTATAATTCACCCCTCCACTTT | CASSQGQGAYNSPLHF
TRBJ2-3 | - | TRBV27 | TRBD1 | TGTGCCAGCAGTGCGGACAGGGTTAATACGCAGTATTTT | CASSADRVNTQYF
TRBJ2-5 | once | TRBV7-8 | TRBD2 | TGTGCCAGCAGCCCGTTAGCGGGGGGGATCCAAGAGACCCAGTACTTC | CASSPLAGGIQETQYF
TRBJ1-5 | once | TRBV2 | TRBD1 | TGTGCCAGCAGTGGCAGAACAGGGGGGTATGGCAGTCAGCCCCAGCATTTT | CASSGRTGGYGSQPQHF
TRBJ2-5 | once | TRBV6-6 | - | TGTGCCAGCAGTTTGACAGGTCCCGAGACCCAGTACTTC | CASSLTGPETQYF
TRBJ2-1 | - | TRBV10-3 | TRBD2 | TGTGCCATCAGTGACCCCTCGACTAGCGGGGGGGCTTACAATGAGCAGTTCTTC | CAISDPSTSGGAYNEQFF
TRBJ1-5 | - | TRBV19 | - | TGTGCCAGTACGGGGGGCGTCTTAAGGCCCCAGCATTTT | CASTGGVLRPQHF
TRBJ1-2 | medium-sized | TRBV2 | TRBD1 | TGTGCCAGCAGTAGTCTTCCGCCGACAGGGATGCAGTTGCGCTACACCTTC | CASSSLPPTGMQLRYTF
TRBJ2-2 | - | TRBV18 | TRBD1 | TGTGCCAGCTCACCGCCCATGGGACAGGGGAACACCGGGGAGCTGTTTTTT | CASSPPMGQGNTGELFF
TRBJ2-5 | - | TRBV25-1 | TRBD2 | TGTGCCAGCAGTGGGACTAGAGGAGAGACCCAGTACTTC | CASSGTRGETQYF